Included here is one T cell receptor (beta chain) sequence, with context. The antigen is unknown. A second PCR, run for about 6 to 11 cycles, used a sample-barcoded 5' primer plus a J-beta primer mix. Via MiXCR, TCRdb re-called the 5' RACE reads, giving one row per CDR3 protein. The sample holds about 640,000 distinct CDR3 sequences, approximately 30% seen once. V shed 4 bases, J shed 6 bases, and the junction held 7 bases outside the gene matches. The CDR3 runs to 15 residues. Per germline, CDR1 SGHRS and CDR2 YFSETQ. The sample originates from a study of blood T cells in healthy people across ages. Study information: For every two T cells, template switching captured about one barcoded beta molecule. Study-level points and caveats: Among long-lived donors, naive CD4+ cells were more numerous and diversity higher than in aged donors.

This TCR derives from a woman older than 75 in good health. Sequencing was done on a sample of blood. The V call is TRBV5-1, the J call TRBJ2-2, with TRBD1 matching 9 bases. CDR3 loop: CASSTGTGRAGELFF. Here the CDR3 DNA reads TGCGCCAGCAGCACCGGGACAGGGAGGGCCGGGGAGCTGTTTTTT.